This TCR beta chain was obtained from a study of regulatory T cells in long-lasting Graves disease. This clonotype has a handful of counts. Arm-PCR of CDR3 regions and iRepertoire HTBI primers were the basis on which TCR beta libraries were built. Original processing notes: Sequenced samples collectively carried around 60 TRBV and roughly 15 TRBJ segments. TCRdb fed the multiplex PCR reads into MiXCR, producing one record per CDR3 protein. TCRdb's processing, not the authors' own work, is the source of the V and J calls. The sample lists 450,000 to 600,000 distinct CDR3 sequences; roughly 14% were seen once. Regarding time point: newly diagnosed GD, antithyroid drugs for less than 3 months. The authors made the TCR library using RNA they extracted from PBMCs. This CDR3 is 13 amino acids long. The V end was cut by 7 bases, the J end by 4 bases, with 16 bases between. Germline assignment: CDR1 SQVTM and CDR2 ANQGSEA.

These same records also appear under a second study, on T cells in Graves' hyperthyroidism and ophthalmopathy.

The chain joins TRBV29-1 to TRBJ1-2, with D maybe TRBD1 (5 bases). This TCR came from a man between 25 and 39 years old with Graves disease. Sequences were derived from peripheral blood mononuclear cells (PBMCs), sampled at new diagnosis, from a patient treated with antithyroid drugs. CDR3 residues: CSAQQAVGYGYTF. The CDR3 bases are TGCAGCGCTCAACAGGCGGTCGGCTATGGCTACACCTTC.